Listed below are T cell receptor beta chains from one sample, sequenced in a study of CD8+CD57+ T cells in acquired aplastic anemia. TCRdb redid the calling of the reads with MiXCR, one entry per CDR3 protein. The sample carries about 180,000 distinct CDR3 sequences, around 63% recorded once. The sample taken for sequencing was sorted CD4+, CD8+, or CD8+CD57+ T cells (not recorded which) from PBMCs. These TCRs come from a human donor with aplastic anemia. Both conserved end residues are part of each CDR3. A D gene is named only where the DNA matches it firmly. Not all rows give a size; the values are once, few, many and, for expanded clones, a class.

d_gene	v_gene	abundance	j_gene	CDR3aa	CDR3nt
.	TRBV5-8	many	TRBJ2-1	CASILGNEQFF	TGTGCCAGCATCCTTGGTAATGAGCAGTTCTTC
.	TRBV5-6	many	TRBJ1-1	CASSNGGGHAFF	TGTGCCAGCAGCAACGGGGGGGGGCACGCTTTCTTT
.	TRBV6-1	many	TRBJ2-7	CASSEAEGVDEQYF	TGTGCCAGCAGTGAAGCTGAAGGGGTGGACGAGCAGTACTTC
.	TRBV7-2	few	TRBJ2-5	CASSSLWGDKYF	TGTGCCAGCAGCTCCCTGTGGGGCGATAAGTACTTC
TRBD1	TRBV6-5	.	TRBJ1-2	CASSYFQGQGAYGYTF	TGTGCCAGCAGTTACTTTCAGGGACAGGGGGCCTATGGCTACACCTTC
TRBD1	TRBV15	.	TRBJ2-3	CATEPGGAGTDTQYF	TGTGCCACCGAGCCAGGGGGCGCAGGCACAGATACGCAGTATTTT
.	TRBV9	.	TRBJ2-7	CASSVDQGYEQYF	TGTGCCAGCAGCGTAGACCAGGGCTACGAGCAGTACTTC
.	TRBV25-1	.	TRBJ1-2	CASSGSPGRGTSYGYTF	TGTGCCAGCAGTGGTTCGCCGGGCCGAGGAACATCCTATGGCTACACCTTC
TRBD1	TRBV20-1	.	TRBJ1-1	CSARVGTGAFF	TGCAGTGCTAGAGTTGGGACAGGCGCTTTCTTT
TRBD2	TRBV24-1	.	TRBJ2-3	CATSDSPGLAGLTDTQYF	TGTGCCACCAGTGATTCCCCCGGACTAGCGGGCCTTACAGATACGCAGTATTTT
TRBD2	TRBV6-5	.	TRBJ2-7	CASSHYPRASGAYEQYF	TGTGCCAGCAGTCACTACCCCCGGGCTAGCGGGGCCTACGAGCAGTACTTC
.	TRBV20-1	.	TRBJ1-5	CSAQGTAEHQPQHF	TGCAGTGCTCAGGGGACCGCTGAGCATCAGCCCCAGCATTTT
.	TRBV7-9	.	TRBJ2-7	CASSSKAYEQYF	TGTGCCAGCAGCTCTAAAGCCTACGAGCAGTACTTC
.	TRBV11-2	.	TRBJ1-6	CASAEGGGRYNSPLHF	TGTGCCTCAGCAGAAGGTGGCGGCCGCTATAATTCACCCCTCCACTTT
.	TRBV27	.	TRBJ1-5	CASSLDSWNQPQHF	TGTGCCAGCAGTCTCGACAGTTGGAATCAGCCCCAGCATTTT
TRBD2	TRBV5-1	.	TRBJ2-3	CASSLGLAVSTDTQYF	TGCGCCAGCAGCTTGGGACTAGCGGTGAGCACAGATACGCAGTATTTT
TRBD2	TRBV2	.	TRBJ2-1	CAGSRESYEQFF	TGTGCCGGCTCGCGGGAGAGCTATGAGCAGTTCTTC
.	TRBV7-2	.	TRBJ1-6	CASSLNAVGPLHF	TGTGCCAGCAGCTTAAATGCGGTAGGGCCCCTCCACTTT
TRBD2	TRBV20-1	few	TRBJ2-3	CSAPGGAGGFTDTQYF	TGCAGTGCTCCGGGAGGGGCGGGGGGTTTCACAGATACGCAGTATTTT
.	TRBV20-1	once	TRBJ1-1	CSARVFPEAFF	TGCAGTGCTAGAGTTTTCCCTGAAGCTTTCTTT
TRBD1	TRBV7-6	many	TRBJ1-4	CASSLLRARTGVVVREEKLFF	TGTGCCAGCAGCTTACTTAGGGCCCGGACAGGGGTCGTCGTACGGGAAGAAAAACTGTTTTTT
.	TRBV30	.	TRBJ1-1	CAWSVPGRFSFF	TGTGCCTGGAGTGTTCCGGGACGTTTCTCTTTCTTT
TRBD1	TRBV20-1	.	TRBJ2-7	CSARELDREVYEQYF	TGCAGTGCTAGAGAGCTGGACAGGGAAGTTTACGAGCAGTACTTC
.	TRBV10-3	few	TRBJ1-6	CAISDAQSPLHF	TGTGCCATCAGTGACGCCCAATCACCCCTCCACTTT
TRBD1	TRBV5-1	.	TRBJ2-7	CASSWTGINFGEQYF	TGCGCCAGCAGCTGGACAGGGATCAACTTTGGGGAGCAGTACTTC
TRBD2	TRBV5-6	.	TRBJ2-1	CASSLGLALYNEQFF	TGTGCCAGCAGCTTGGGACTAGCGCTGTACAATGAGCAGTTCTTC
TRBD1	TRBV5-1	.	TRBJ1-2	CASSAMGGQGPNYGYTF	TGCGCCAGTTCCGCGATGGGGGGACAGGGGCCTAACTATGGCTACACCTTC
.	TRBV12-3/TRBV12-4	.	TRBJ2-2	CASSLYRALGTGELFF	TGTGCCAGCAGTTTGTATAGGGCGTTGGGCACCGGGGAGCTGTTTTTT
.	TRBV20-1	.	TRBJ1-1	CSARAGTNTEAFF	TGCAGTGCTAGGGCGGGGACGAACACTGAAGCTTTCTTT
.	TRBV4-1	many	TRBJ2-7	CASSQGFEGGGYEQYF	TGCGCCAGCAGCCAAGGTTTCGAGGGAGGGGGCTACGAGCAGTACTTC
TRBD1	TRBV2	.	TRBJ1-1	CASPTGARNTEAFF	TGTGCCAGCCCTACAGGGGCTAGGAACACTGAAGCTTTCTTT
TRBD2	TRBV7-9	few	TRBJ2-7	CASSPRTSGSYEQYF	TGTGCCAGCAGCCCACGGACTAGCGGGAGCTACGAGCAGTACTTC
.	TRBV2	.	TRBJ2-3	CASSLQRGPDTQYF	TGTGCCAGCAGTTTACAGAGGGGTCCAGATACGCAGTATTTT
TRBD1	TRBV12-3/TRBV12-4	.	TRBJ2-7	CASSYEVRDSPYEQYF	TGTGCCAGCAGTTACGAGGTCCGGGACAGCCCCTACGAGCAGTACTTC
.	TRBV9	many	TRBJ2-1	CASSPGEAVGNEQFF	TGTGCCAGCAGCCCGGGGGAAGCGGTTGGCAATGAGCAGTTCTTC
TRBD1	TRBV7-2	.	TRBJ1-6	CASSLARWRRDRGVSPLHF	TGTGCCAGCAGCTTAGCGCGTTGGAGGAGAGACAGGGGAGTTTCACCCCTCCACTTT
.	TRBV5-1	.	TRBJ2-6	CASSLDSNVLTF	TGCGCCAGCAGCTTAGACAGCAACGTCCTGACTTTC
.	TRBV2	.	TRBJ2-3	CASSASFGPSTDTQYF	TGTGCCAGCAGTGCATCGTTCGGACCCAGCACAGATACGCAGTATTTT
TRBD1	TRBV10-3	.	TRBJ1-1	CAISVTGSGTEAFF	TGTGCCATCAGTGTGACAGGGAGTGGGACTGAAGCTTTCTTT
TRBD2	TRBV19	.	TRBJ2-1	CASSIGLAGYNEQFF	TGTGCCAGTAGTATAGGACTAGCGGGCTACAATGAGCAGTTCTTC
.	TRBV29-1	.	TRBJ2-1	CSGSPRSSYNEQFF	TGCAGCGGGTCCCCTCGGAGCTCCTACAATGAGCAGTTCTTC